The 16 T cell receptor beta chains listed next were all sequenced from one sample in a study of blood T cells in healthy people across ages. With a J-beta primer mix and a sample-barcoded 5' primer, a second PCR ran roughly 7 to 11 cycles. TCRdb redid the calling of the 5' RACE reads with MiXCR, one entry per CDR3 protein. The sample comprises some 670,000 distinct CDR3 sequences, 52% of which are singletons, and around an eighth rests with the top ten. Sample: blood. These receptors all come from an elderly woman in good health.

This clonotype was picked up many times. The chain couples TRBV7-3 to TRBJ2-1, with 11 nucleotides matching TRBD2. V was clipped by 2 bases and J by 8 bases; unmatched bases: 5. The CDR3 runs 15 residues. The germline CDR1 and CDR2 sequences are SGHTA and FQGTGA. The CDR3 reads CASSLGLAGGDEQFF. The CDR3 region has the DNA TGTGCCAGCAGCTTAGGGCTAGCGGGAGGAGATGAGCAGTTCTTC.

The chain has TRBV20-1 and TRBJ2-3; D gene unclear. From germline, CDR1 is DFQATT and CDR2 SNEGSKA (reference sequence). The CDR3 sequence is 13 residues long. The V end lost 4 bases, the J end lost 3 bases, and 11 bases lay between the germline ends. The CDR3 region has the DNA TGCAGTGCTACCACGAGAGTTACAGATACGCAGTATTTT. Residues: CSATTRVTDTQYF.

This chain links TRBV5-6 with TRBJ2-1; a weak D match, TRBD1 (5 bases). Trimming took off 3 bases at V and 0 bases at J, with 10 bases between the two ends. CDR1 is SGHDT, CDR2 YYEEEE, per germline. This CDR3 region has 15 residues. The CDR3 spells CASSYWTTSYNEQFF. The CDR3 bases are TGTGCCAGCAGCTACTGGACAACCTCCTACAATGAGCAGTTCTTC.

This clonotype was counted ten times or more. This sequence joins TRBV15 and TRBJ2-7; TRBD1 aligns across 8 bases. The V and J ends lost 1 base and 6 bases, in that order; junction bases with no gene match: 8. CDR3 length: 15 residues. Germline CDR1 is LNHNV and CDR2 is YYDKDF (reference sequence). The CDR3 sequence is CATSRGGQVFSEQYF. The CDR3 DNA follows: TGTGCCACCAGCAGAGGGGGACAGGTTTTCTCCGAGCAGTACTTC. Combining the CDR3 with reference TRBV15 and TRBJ2-7 gives the whole variable domain DAMVIQNPRYQVTQFGKPVTLSCSQTLNHNVMYWYQQKSSQAPKLLFHYYDKDFNNEADTPDNFQSRRPNTSFCFLDIRSPGLGDTAMYLCATSRGGQVFSEQYFGPGTRLTVT.

About this clonotype itself: This clone may be a read error of a much larger clone one base away. The chain links TRBV20-1 to TRBJ2-3; TRBD2 aligns across 8 bases. The length of the CDR3 is 14 residues. Germline loops: CDR1 DFQATT, CDR2 SNEGSKA (reference sequence). The chain's CDR3 is CSARGTSRADAQYF. The CDR3 DNA follows: TGCAGTGCTAGAGGGACTAGCCGGGCAGATGCGCAGTATTTT.

CDR3: CASSRLAGDTGELFF. The CDR3 DNA reads TGCGCCAGCAGCAGACTAGCGGGAGACACCGGGGAGCTGTTTTTT. The genes are TRBV4-1 and TRBJ2-2, with 12 bases fitting TRBD2. Looked up from germline, CDR1 is MGHRA and CDR2 is YSYEKL. The junction had 1 base not matched to a gene; V was cut back by 5 bases and J by 3 bases. The CDR3 extends over 15 amino acids.

The genes are TRBV6-6 and TRBJ2-7, with 7 bases matching TRBD2. TRBJ2-5 matches the DNA end more closely, so the J call is doubtful. CDR3 length equals 14 residues. The germline V gene encodes CDR1 MNHNY and CDR2 SVGAGI (reference sequence). The CDR3 sequence is CASSYRTSQETQYF. In nucleotides, the CDR3 is TGTGCCAGCAGTTATAGGACTAGCCAAGAGACCCAGTACTTC.

The gene calls are TRBV2 and TRBJ2-1; D may be TRBD1 (6 bases). The V end lost 8 bases, the J end lost 5 bases, and 16 bases lay between the germline ends. From germline, CDR1 is SNHLY and CDR2 FYNNEI. The CDR3 is made up of 14 amino acids. CDR3 region: CASGWTVANNEQFF. The CDR3 bases are TGTGCCAGCGGATGGACAGTTGCCAACAATGAGCAGTTCTTC.

This clonotype has at least ten counts. V and J are TRBV27 and TRBJ1-2; D unresolved. Germline loops: CDR1 MNHEY, CDR2 SMNVEV (reference sequence). Trimming took off 5 bases at V and 8 bases at J, with 12 bases between the two ends. There are 12 residues in the CDR3. This CDR3 reads CASSTGPGGYTF. The CDR3 coding sequence is TGTGCCAGCAGTACCGGACCTGGGGGCTACACCTTC.

As for this clonotype: A much larger clone differs from this one at a single base, so this may be a read error. This chain links TRBV20-1 with TRBJ2-3; D is undetermined. Germline V gene sequence: CDR1 DFQATT, CDR2 SNEGSKA (reference sequence). Trimming shortened V by 2 bases and J by 8 bases, and 5 bases separated the two germline ends. The CDR3 consists of 10 residues. CDR3 in amino acids: CSARLGTQYF. CDR3 nucleotide sequence: TGCAGTGCTAGATTAGGTACGCAGTATTTT.

A remark on this clonotype: A read error may account for a junction end that differs from germline. The chain carries TRBV29-1 and TRBJ2-7; TRBD1 agrees at 10 bases. The CDR3 runs to 18 residues. CDR1 and CDR2 from the germline V gene are SQVTM and ANQGSEA. CDR3 region: CSVGPDRGHDLVSYVQYF. The CDR3 bases are TGCAGCGTTGGGCCAGACAGGGGGCACGACCTAGTCTCATACGTGCAGTACTTC.

Many counts were recorded for this clonotype. The chain carries TRBV29-1 and TRBJ2-6; D might be TRBD1 (6 bases). V dropped 4 bases and J dropped 0 bases, with 13 bases sitting between them. The germline V gene encodes CDR1 SQVTM and CDR2 ANQGSEA. The CDR3 runs to 16 residues. The CDR3 protein is CSVVDRFASGANVLTF. Written as DNA, the CDR3 is TGCAGCGTTGTAGACAGGTTCGCCTCTGGGGCCAACGTCCTGACTTTC.

This clonotype has just a few counts. This chain connects TRBV30 to TRBJ2-3; D perhaps matches TRBD1 (5 bases). This CDR3 has 14 amino acids. Germline CDR1 is GTSNPN and CDR2 is SVGIG (reference sequence). The ends were cut back, 4 bases at V and 3 bases at J, with 14 bases in the middle. In nucleotides, the CDR3 is TGTGCCTGGACCCAAGGGGCTTGGACAGATACGCAGTATTTT. Translation: CAWTQGAWTDTQYF.

The chain links TRBV15 to TRBJ2-3; D is undetermined. The CDR3 is 14 residues long. V lost 0 bases and J 6 bases, leaving 10 bases between the germline ends. CDR1 and CDR2 (germline): LNHNV, YYDKDF (reference sequence). In DNA, the CDR3 is TGTGCCACCAGCAGAGATATGGATATGGATACGCAGTATTTT. As protein: CATSRDMDMDTQYF.

CDR3 sequence (DNA): TGCAGTGCTACCGAAGGACAGGGGAACACCGGGGAGCTGTTTTTT. This gives the protein CSATEGQGNTGELFF. The chain is built from TRBV20-1 and TRBJ2-2; 8 bases are shared with TRBD1. Germline lookup yields CDR1 DFQATT and CDR2 SNEGSKA (reference sequence). J gave up 1 base and V 4 bases, and 5 bases lay outside the gene matches. The CDR3 totals 15 residues.

Many counts were recorded for this clonotype. J is TRBJ1-1 and V is TRBV3-1; D is unclear. Trimming shortened V by 3 bases and J by 3 bases, and 2 bases separated the two germline ends. Germline lookup yields CDR1 LGHDT and CDR2 YNNKEL (reference sequence). The CDR3 contains 11 residues. The chain's CDR3 is CASSHYTEAFF. DNA of the CDR3: TGTGCCAGCAGCCACTACACTGAAGCTTTCTTT.